Reported below is one T cell receptor beta chain. Its antigen is not identified. CDR1 is MGHDK, CDR2 SYGVNS, per germline. V lost 3 bases to trimming and J lost 8 bases; unmatched junction nucleotides: 3. CDR3 size: 13 residues. The source of the sample is a study of early stage breast cancer tumors. The wider study: Of about 17 invasive breast tumors, about a dozen were hormone receptor-positive, HER2-negative. Study results and caveats: Comparing each tissue with blood distinguished tumor from normal in most of the 16 patients. Compared with adjacent normal breast, tumors showed 2 to 2.5-fold denser, more clonal T cells. Bulk DNA sequencing of unsorted cells missed chain pairing and markers.

Only in-frame clones appear in the TCRdb table, and some are missing; sequencing was by immunoSEQ multiplex PCR. The repertoire consists of about 72,000 clones, with under 85% occurring once and the leading ten covering 3% to 4.5%. The sample consisted of blood. The TCR originated in a person in their sixties or seventies with breast cancer. V gene TRBV25-1 combines with J gene TRBJ1-2; 10 bases map to TRBD1. CDR3 region: CASSEPGQGGYTF. The CDR3 DNA is TGTGCCAGCAGTGAGCCGGGACAGGGGGGCTACACCTTC.